The 28 T cell receptor beta chains reported below all come from one sample, sequenced in a study of T cell responses to AZD1222 COVID-19 vaccine. Clones were read by immunoSEQ multiplex PCR, and TCRdb kept only the in-frame ones, dropping some. The sample carries over 110,000 clones, roughly 90% recorded once. The sample here was peripheral blood, taken on day 0 of AZD1222 vaccination. The receptor source for this set is an adult in good health.

V and J are TRBV2 and TRBJ2-6, with D possibly TRBD1 on 6 matching bases. The germline V gene has CDR1 SNHLY and CDR2 FYNNEI. The CDR3 sequence is 14 residues long. Deletions cut 7 bases from V and 4 bases from J, with 11 bases between. CDR3 in DNA: TGTGCCAGCAACACAGGGATAGGGGCCAACGTCCTGACTTTC. This sequence encodes CASNTGIGANVLTF.

The V gene is TRBV30, the J gene TRBJ2-7; either TRBD1 or TRBD2 may supply D (6 bases each). Trimming pared 4 bases from V and 2 bases from J, leaving 12 bases between. The CDR3 consists of 13 residues. From germline, CDR1 is GTSNPN and CDR2 SVGIG (reference sequence). CDR3 sequence reads: CAWTRGGPYEQYF. In DNA form, the CDR3 reads TGTGCCTGGACTAGAGGGGGGCCCTACGAGCAGTACTTC. Variable domain in full (rest from reference TRBV30 and TRBJ2-7): SQTIHQWPATLVQPVGSPLSLECTVEGTSNPNLYWYRQAAGRGLQLLFYSVGIGQISSEVPQNLSASRPQDRQFILSSKKLLLSDSGFYLCAWTRGGPYEQYFGPGTRLTVT.

The chain links TRBV6-5 to TRBJ1-5, with D uncertain. Germline-derived CDR1 and CDR2 are MNHEY and SVGAGI. Trimming shortened V by 2 bases and J by 0 bases, and 5 bases separated the two germline ends. The CDR3 extends over 14 amino acids. CDR3 sequence reads: CASSYINSNQPQHF. The CDR3 coding sequence is TGTGCCAGCAGTTACATCAATAGCAATCAGCCCCAGCATTTT.

The J gene is TRBJ1-5, the V gene TRBV12-3 or TRBV12-4; perhaps TRBD1 as D (5 bases). This CDR3 comprises 12 residues. Trimming removed 8 bases from V and 1 base from J, with 6 bases in between. The CDR3 here is CASGDSNQPQHF. The CDR3 region has the DNA TGTGCCAGCGGGGACAGCAATCAGCCCCAGCATTTT.

DNA of the CDR3: TGTGCCAGCAGCTTTGGGACAGGGTACACTGAAGCTTTCTTT. Protein sequence: CASSFGTGYTEAFF. The chain is built from TRBV5-8 and TRBJ1-1; 9 bases agree with TRBD1. J lost 3 bases, V lost 2 bases, and 2 bases had no gene match. Germline CDR1 is SGHTS and CDR2 is YDEGEE. This CDR3 is 14 amino acids long. Full variable domain (remainder filled in from reference TRBV5-8 and TRBJ1-1): EAGVTQSPTHLIKTRGQQATLRCSPISGHTSVYWYQQALGLGLQFLLWYDEGEERNRGNFPPRFSGRQFPNYSSELNVNALELEDSALYLCASSFGTGYTEAFFGQGTRLTVV.

The rearrangement links TRBV5-1 to TRBJ2-3; 10 positions agree with TRBD1. The CDR3 totals 18 residues. Germline V lookup: CDR1 SGHRS, CDR2 YFSETQ. V lost 2 bases and J lost 4; bases outside the gene matches: 13. CDR3 coding DNA: TGCGCCAGCAGCTTCTATATGAGGACAGGGGGAAGGGCAGATACGCAGTATTTT. Translation: CASSFYMRTGGRADTQYF. Using reference TRBV5-1 and TRBJ2-3 for the parts outside the CDR3, the full variable domain is KAGVTQTPRYLIKTRGQQVTLSCSPISGHRSVSWYQQTPGQGLQFLFEYFSETQRNKGNFPGRFSGRQFSNSRSEMNVSTLELGDSALYLCASSFYMRTGGRADTQYFGPGTRLTVL.

The chain uses TRBV28 and TRBJ2-7; D is perhaps TRBD2 (5 bases). Germline CDR1 and CDR2: MDHEN and SYDVKM. This CDR3 has 15 residues. V dropped 5 bases and J dropped 3 bases, with 17 bases sitting between them. CDR3 protein: CASSLTRGSYYEQYF. CDR3 bases: TGTGCCAGCAGTCTAACCCGGGGATCATACTACGAGCAGTACTTC.

This sequence joins TRBV9 and TRBJ1-2; 10 bases match TRBD1. V dropped 3 bases and J dropped 4; count of bases not matched to a gene: 9. Looked up from germline, CDR1 is SGDLS and CDR2 is YYNGEE. The CDR3 length is 16 residues. CDR3: CASSGPGQGPIYGYTF. The CDR3 nucleotides are TGTGCCAGCAGCGGGCCGGGACAGGGGCCGATCTATGGCTACACCTTC.

This sequence joins TRBV24-1 and TRBJ2-3, with D unclear. CDR3 length: 16 residues. Deletions cut 0 bases from V and 0 bases from J, with 9 bases between. CDR1 KGHDR and CDR2 SFDVKD come from the germline V gene. For the CDR3, the DNA is TGTGCCACCAGTGATTTGGGGCAGGCTAGCACAGATACGCAGTATTTT. Translated: CATSDLGQASTDTQYF.

The chain couples TRBV7-9 to TRBJ1-1; TRBD1 might be the D (5 bases). The CDR3 runs to 15 residues. The germline V gene has CDR1 SEHNR and CDR2 FQNEAQ (reference sequence). V was pared by 1 base and J by 3 bases, with 12 bases between. In nucleotides, the CDR3 is TGTGCCAGCAGCTTAGATAGGTGGGGGGACACTGAAGCTTTCTTT. It translates to CASSLDRWGDTEAFF.

Notes on this clone: At one end the junction does not follow the germline gene, possibly because of a read error. The chain is built from TRBV2 and TRBJ2-7; D not certain. The CDR3 has 14 residues. Germline assignment: CDR1 SNHLY and CDR2 FYNNEI. The CDR3 loop is CASNERSPLDEQYF. CDR3 DNA: TGTGCCAGCAATGAAAGATCCCCCTTGGACGAGCAGTACTTC.

This chain links TRBV7-9 with TRBJ1-2; D is uncertain. Germline-derived CDR1 and CDR2 are SEHNR and FQNEAQ (reference sequence). The V gene lost 4 bases and the J gene lost 5 bases, with 17 bases spanning the gap. The CDR3 totals 15 residues. The CDR3 region is CASSSLKGGPYGYTF. CDR3 DNA: TGTGCCAGCAGCTCTCTCAAGGGAGGCCCTTATGGCTACACCTTC.

CDR3 in DNA: TGTGCCAGCAGTACCCGACAGGGAAACACTGAAGCTTTCTTT. The encoded protein is CASSTRQGNTEAFF. V is TRBV6-2 or TRBV6-3 and J is TRBJ1-1; 7 bases are a match to TRBD1. V lost 5 bases and J lost 2; bases outside the gene matches: 5. From germline, CDR1 is MNHEY and CDR2 SVGEGT. The CDR3 totals 14 residues.

This chain links TRBV7-9 with TRBJ1-4; D not resolved. Germline V CDR1 and CDR2: SEHNR, FQNEAQ (reference sequence). V was cut by 5 bases and J by 8 bases, with 24 bases left in between. The CDR3 extends over 17 amino acids. CDR3 nucleotides: TGTGCCAGCAGCCCCTCGGAGGGCGTGCGGGAATGGGAAAAACTGTTTTTT. Its protein product is CASSPSEGVREWEKLFF.

This sequence joins TRBV6-5 and TRBJ2-2, with 8 positions matching TRBD2. Per the germline V gene, CDR1 is MNHEY and CDR2 is SVGAGI. J was trimmed by 1 base and V by 5 bases; bases with no gene match: 3. This CDR3 has 15 residues. CDR3 nucleotide sequence: TGTGCCAGCAGTCGGGCGGGAGGGAACACCGGGGAGCTGTTTTTT. Translation: CASSRAGGNTGELFF.

J is TRBJ1-1 and V is TRBV3-1 (or the pseudogene TRBV3-2); 7 nucleotides align to TRBD1. This CDR3 spans 15 amino acids. V gave up 4 bases and J gave up 5 bases; unmatched junction bases: 10. Germline loops: CDR1 LGHDT, CDR2 YNNKEL (reference sequence). Here the CDR3 reads CASSPRGGGRTEAFF. The DNA of the CDR3 is TGTGCCAGCAGCCCCAGGGGGGGAGGAAGGACTGAAGCTTTCTTT.

The chain carries TRBV7-2 and TRBJ2-7; 8 bases align to TRBD2. The CDR3 is 14 residues long. Germline-derived CDR1 and CDR2 are SGHTA and FQGNSA. The junction had 8 bases not matched to a gene; V was cut back by 6 bases and J by 4 bases. CDR3 sequence reads: CASSPSGRLYEQYF. The CDR3 DNA reads TGTGCCAGCAGTCCCAGCGGGAGACTATACGAGCAGTACTTC. Drawing the rest from reference TRBV7-2 and TRBJ2-7, the complete variable domain is GAGVSQSPSNKVTEKGKDVELRCDPISGHTALYWYRQSLGQGLEFLIYFQGNSAPDKSGLPSDRFSAERTGGSVSTLTIQRTQQEDSAVYLCASSPSGRLYEQYFGPGTRLTVT.

The V gene is TRBV6-5, the J gene TRBJ1-1, with D possibly being TRBD1 (6 bases). This CDR3 region has 13 residues. The germline V gene encodes CDR1 MNHEY and CDR2 SVGAGI. V gave up 6 bases and J gave up 11 bases, with 19 bases separating them. The CDR3 region is CASRREGGASAFF. For the CDR3, the DNA is TGTGCCAGCAGGAGGGAAGGGGGTGCTAGCGCTTTCTTT.

The chain is built from TRBV18 and TRBJ2-7; no firm D call. The CDR3 has 14 amino acids. The germline V gene has CDR1 KGHSH and CDR2 LQKENI. Trimming shortened V by 0 bases and J by 4 bases, and 10 bases separated the two germline ends. The CDR3 DNA reads as TGTGCCAGCTCACCACCCAGCAAGGGATACGAGCAGTACTTC. This gives the protein CASSPPSKGYEQYF.

This clone was counted many times. The V and J genes are TRBV4-2 and TRBJ2-3; D is ambiguous. Germline values: CDR1 LGHNA, CDR2 YNFKEQ. The CDR3 has 16 amino acids. Trimming removed 0 bases from V and 2 bases from J, with 12 bases in between. The CDR3 DNA reads as TGTGCCAGCAGCCAAGAGGGGAACTCTTACACAGATACGCAGTATTTT. Amino acid sequence: CASSQEGNSYTDTQYF.

This rearrangement joins TRBV20-1 to TRBJ2-1; no firm D call. Germline CDR1 DFQATT, CDR2 SNEGSKA (reference sequence). The V gene lost 6 bases and the J gene lost 10 bases, with 13 bases spanning the gap. The CDR3 totals 11 residues. DNA of the CDR3: TGCAGTGCCCTGACTCCCACGGAGCAGTTCTTC. It is translated as CSALTPTEQFF.

The V and J genes are TRBV11-1 and TRBJ2-7; tentatively, D is TRBD2 (5 bases). CDR1 SGHAT and CDR2 FQDESV come from the germline V gene (reference sequence). The length of the CDR3 is 14 residues. V lost 5 bases and J 2 bases, leaving 13 bases between the germline ends. CDR3 sequence reads: CASSGVRAPYEQYF. In nucleotides, the CDR3 is TGTGCCAGCAGCGGGGTGCGGGCCCCCTACGAGCAGTACTTC.

V usage is TRBV3-1 (or the pseudogene TRBV3-2) and J usage is TRBJ1-3, with 8 bases aligning to TRBD1. The CDR3 length is 15 residues. Germline-derived CDR1 and CDR2 are LGHDT and YNNKEL (reference sequence). J was trimmed by 2 bases and V by 4 bases; bases with no gene match: 4. CDR3 protein: CASSPPGGTGNTIYF. CDR3 coding DNA: TGTGCCAGCAGCCCCCCAGGGGGCACTGGAAACACCATATATTTT.

The gene calls are TRBV30 and TRBJ1-2; D uncertain. The length of the CDR3 is 11 residues. Germline V gene lookup returns CDR1 GTSNPN and CDR2 SVGIG (reference sequence). Deletions cut 0 bases from V and 8 bases from J, with 7 bases between. CDR3 bases: TGTGCCTGGAGTGTCAGAATCGGCTACACCTTC. Translating gives CAWSVRIGYTF.

This clone has only a few counts. J is TRBJ2-1 and V is TRBV12-5; TRBD2 agrees at 7 bases. The CDR3 runs 12 residues. CDR1 and CDR2 from the germline V gene are LGHNT and FRNRAP. Losses at the gene ends were 6 bases for V and 9 bases for J; bases not matched to a gene: 5. The CDR3 protein is CASGPPGGEQFF. CDR3 nucleotides: TGTGCTAGTGGCCCCCCGGGGGGTGAGCAGTTCTTC.

The J gene is TRBJ2-2, the V gene TRBV5-6, with D perhaps matching TRBD1 or TRBD2 (6 bases each). The CDR3 has 17 amino acids. With 6 bases removed from V and 3 bases from J, the gap between germline ends came to 21 bases. Germline V gives CDR1 SGHDT, CDR2 YYEEEE. DNA for the CDR3: TGTGCCAGCATACGGGGGCAGGGTCGAGACGACACCGGGGAGCTGTTTTTT. Its translation is CASIRGQGRDDTGELFF.

The chain carries TRBV12-3 or TRBV12-4 and TRBJ1-1; TRBD1 might be the D (6 bases). V shed 6 bases and J shed 5 bases, with 10 bases lying between them. This CDR3 has 12 residues. The CDR3 loop is CASRRTATEAFF. The CDR3 DNA reads TGTGCCAGCAGAAGGACAGCTACTGAAGCTTTCTTT.

V usage is TRBV2 and J usage is TRBJ2-3; 7 bases line up with TRBD1. V was clipped by 6 bases and J by 3 bases; unmatched bases: 6. Germline CDR1 SNHLY, CDR2 FYNNEI. This CDR3 has 14 amino acids. CDR3 coding DNA: TGTGCCAGCAGCGACAGGGAAGGGACAGATACGCAGTATTTT. It is translated as CASSDREGTDTQYF.